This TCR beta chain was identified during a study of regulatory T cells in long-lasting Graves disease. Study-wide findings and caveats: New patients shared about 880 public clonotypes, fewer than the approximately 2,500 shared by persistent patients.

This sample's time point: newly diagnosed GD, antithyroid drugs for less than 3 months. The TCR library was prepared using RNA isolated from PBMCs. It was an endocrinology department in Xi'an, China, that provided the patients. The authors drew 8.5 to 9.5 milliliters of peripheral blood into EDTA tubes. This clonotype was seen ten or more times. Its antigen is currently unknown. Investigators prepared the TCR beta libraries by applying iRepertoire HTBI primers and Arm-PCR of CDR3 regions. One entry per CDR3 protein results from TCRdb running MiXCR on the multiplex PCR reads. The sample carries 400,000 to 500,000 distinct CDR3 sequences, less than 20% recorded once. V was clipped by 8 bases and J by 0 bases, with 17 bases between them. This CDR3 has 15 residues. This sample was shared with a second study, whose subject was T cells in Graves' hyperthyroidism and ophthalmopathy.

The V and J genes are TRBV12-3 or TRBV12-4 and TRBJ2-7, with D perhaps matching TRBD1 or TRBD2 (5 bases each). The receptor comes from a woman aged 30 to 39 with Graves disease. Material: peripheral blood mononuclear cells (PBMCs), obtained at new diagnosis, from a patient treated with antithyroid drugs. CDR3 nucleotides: TGTGCCAGCGGGACGTTGGTAGGGCCCTCCTACGAGCAGTACTTC. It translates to CASGTLVGPSYEQYF.